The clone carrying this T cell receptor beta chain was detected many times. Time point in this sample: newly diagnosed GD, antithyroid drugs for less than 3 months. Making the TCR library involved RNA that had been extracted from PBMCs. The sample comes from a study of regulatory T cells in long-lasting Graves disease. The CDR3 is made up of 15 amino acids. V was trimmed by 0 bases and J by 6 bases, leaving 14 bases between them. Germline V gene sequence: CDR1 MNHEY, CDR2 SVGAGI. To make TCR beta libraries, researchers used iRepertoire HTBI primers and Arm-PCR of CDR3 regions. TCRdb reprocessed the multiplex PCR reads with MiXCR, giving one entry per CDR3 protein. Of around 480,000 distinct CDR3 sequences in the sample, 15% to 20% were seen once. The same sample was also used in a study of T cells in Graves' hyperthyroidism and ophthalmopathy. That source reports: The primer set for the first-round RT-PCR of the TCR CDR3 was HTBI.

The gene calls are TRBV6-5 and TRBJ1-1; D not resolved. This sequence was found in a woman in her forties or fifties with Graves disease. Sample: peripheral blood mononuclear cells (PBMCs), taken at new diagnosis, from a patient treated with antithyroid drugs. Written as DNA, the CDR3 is TGTGCCAGCAGTTACTCGAATCAAGGATCTGCTGAAGCTTTCTTT. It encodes CASSYSNQGSAEAFF.